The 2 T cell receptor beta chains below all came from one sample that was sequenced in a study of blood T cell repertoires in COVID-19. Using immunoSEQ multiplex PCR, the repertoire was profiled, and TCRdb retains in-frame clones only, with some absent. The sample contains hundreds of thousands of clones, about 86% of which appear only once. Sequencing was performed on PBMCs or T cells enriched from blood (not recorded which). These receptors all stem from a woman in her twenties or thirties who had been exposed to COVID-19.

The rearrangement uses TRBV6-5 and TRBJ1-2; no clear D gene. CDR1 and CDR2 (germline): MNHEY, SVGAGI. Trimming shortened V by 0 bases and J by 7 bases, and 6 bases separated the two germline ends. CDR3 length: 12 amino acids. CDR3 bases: TGTGCCAGCAGTTACTCCGGCGGTGGCTACACCTTC. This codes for CASSYSGGGYTF.

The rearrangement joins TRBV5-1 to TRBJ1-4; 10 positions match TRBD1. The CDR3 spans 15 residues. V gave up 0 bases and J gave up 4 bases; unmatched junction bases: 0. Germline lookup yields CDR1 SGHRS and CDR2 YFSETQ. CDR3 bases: TGCGCCAGCAGCTTGGGGGACAGGGGTAATGAAAAACTGTTTTTT. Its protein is CASSLGDRGNEKLFF.